Presented here are 15 T cell receptor beta chains from one specimen sequenced in a study of regulatory T cells in long-lasting Graves disease. Time point indicated: newly diagnosed GD, antithyroid drugs for less than 3 months. TCR sequences were obtained from RNA taken from PBMCs. Through Arm-PCR of CDR3 regions and iRepertoire HTBI primers, TCR beta libraries were built. TCRdb ran MiXCR on the multiplex PCR reads and lists one entry per CDR3 protein. This table holds about 560,000 distinct CDR3 sequences, roughly 16% found once. These data are also associated with another study on T cells in Graves' hyperthyroidism and ophthalmopathy.

The sample was peripheral blood mononuclear cells (PBMCs), taken at new diagnosis, from a patient treated with antithyroid drugs. All receptors derive from a man younger than 35 with Graves disease.

The CDR3 sequence: CASSPGAGQGGETQYF. CDR3 nucleotides: TGTGCCAGCAGCCCCGGAGCGGGACAGGGGGGGGAGACCCAGTACTTC. The V gene is TRBV4-2, the J gene TRBJ2-5; 11 bases are a match to TRBD1. Trimming cost V 4 bases and J 5 bases; bases outside gene matches: 9. Germline V gene sequence: CDR1 LGHNA, CDR2 YNFKEQ. The CDR3 totals 16 residues.

This clonotype appeared a few times. The chain joins TRBV13 to TRBJ2-3, with D unclear. Germline values: CDR1 PRHDT, CDR2 FYEKMQ (reference sequence). The CDR3 length is 15 residues. V lost 3 bases and J lost 1, with 11 bases in between. CDR3 coding DNA: TGTGCCAGCAGCTTTAAAAGCTCGGGCACAGATACGCAGTATTTT. It translates to CASSFKSSGTDTQYF.

This clonotype was detected ten times or more. The chain is built from TRBV18 and TRBJ2-7, with D hard to call. Looked up from germline, CDR1 is KGHSH and CDR2 is LQKENI. This CDR3 has 14 amino acids. V was shortened by 2 bases and J by 2 bases, with 10 bases between the two germline ends. CDR3 protein: CASSPADDAYEQYF. The CDR3 region has the DNA TGTGCCAGCTCACCAGCTGATGACGCCTACGAGCAGTACTTC.

The V call is TRBV2, the J call TRBJ2-6; tentative D call: TRBD1 (6 bases). The V gene lost 6 bases and the J gene lost 1 base, with 16 bases spanning the gap. Germline lookup yields CDR1 SNHLY and CDR2 FYNNEI. The CDR3 runs 17 residues. For the CDR3, the DNA is TGTGCCAGCAGCCCCTCGACAGGCTTATCTGGGGCCAACGTCCTGACTTTC. Encoded protein: CASSPSTGLSGANVLTF.

This clonotype was seen at least ten times. The rearrangement links TRBV12-5 to TRBJ1-3; D remains unclear. CDR3 length: 14 amino acids. Germline assignment: CDR1 LGHNT and CDR2 FRNRAP. Trimming left V 3 bases short and J 3 bases short, with 9 bases between. CDR3 nucleotide sequence: TGTGCTAGTGGTTTAGGCGGAGATGGAAACACCATATATTTT. Protein sequence: CASGLGGDGNTIYF.

For this clonotype: Just one base apart from a much larger clone, this may be a read error. The chain has TRBV12-3 or TRBV12-4 and TRBJ2-7, with 10 bases matching TRBD2. CDR3 length: 15 amino acids. Losses at the gene ends were 4 bases for V and 7 bases for J; bases not matched to a gene: 10. CDR3 in amino acids: CASSSIAGGVREQYF. DNA of the CDR3: TGTGCCAGCAGTTCGATAGCGGGAGGAGTGAGAGAGCAGTACTTC.

The chain uses TRBV20-1 and TRBJ2-7; 9 nucleotides align to TRBD2. CDR1 and CDR2 from the germline V gene are DFQATT and SNEGSKA (reference sequence). The CDR3 contains 14 residues. J gave up 6 bases and V 6 bases, and 12 bases lay outside the gene matches. The CDR3 DNA reads TGCAGTGCCAGCCCCGGGACTAGCTTGGGCGAGCAGTACTTC. It encodes CSASPGTSLGEQYF.

As regards this clonotype: This may be a read error, as it is one base from a much larger clone. V gene TRBV27 combines with J gene TRBJ2-7; perhaps D is TRBD1 or TRBD2 (5 bases each). Germline V gene data show CDR1 as MNHEY and CDR2 as SMNVEV (reference sequence). The CDR3 consists of 16 residues. V lost 4 bases and J 0 bases, leaving 16 bases between the germline ends. CDR3 DNA sequence: TGTGCCAGCAGTTACCTCAGGGTCACTAGCTCCTACGAGCAGTACTTC. It is translated as CASSYLRVTSSYEQYF.

The gene calls are TRBV20-1 and TRBJ2-7, with 9 bases lining up with TRBD2. This CDR3 region has 16 residues. V lost 6 bases to trimming and J lost 11 bases; unmatched junction nucleotides: 23. CDR1 DFQATT and CDR2 SNEGSKA come from the germline V gene (reference sequence). The CDR3 sequence: CSASHEGRLAVHLEYF. Written as DNA, the CDR3 is TGCAGTGCCTCCCACGAGGGGCGACTAGCGGTGCATTTGGAGTACTTC.

This chain joins TRBV7-8 and TRBJ2-3; D gene unclear. The CDR3 loop spans 15 amino acids. Trimming shortened V by 2 bases and J by 5 bases, and 14 bases separated the two germline ends. From germline, CDR1 is SGHVS and CDR2 FQNEAQ. For the CDR3, the DNA is TGTGCCAGCAGCTTAACCCGGGCCGTGGTAGATACGCAGTATTTT. Translated, it gives CASSLTRAVVDTQYF.

This clonotype was recorded a few times. CDR3 loop: CASLTLGQNTGELFF. Written as DNA, the CDR3 is TGTGCCAGTCTCACCTTGGGACAGAACACCGGGGAGCTGTTTTTT. The chain employs TRBV5-6 and TRBJ2-2; weak D call: TRBD1 (6 bases). The V end lost 8 bases, the J end lost 1 base, and 15 bases lay between the germline ends. Looked up from germline, CDR1 is SGHDT and CDR2 is YYEEEE. CDR3 size: 15 residues.

This clonotype showed up many times. The chain employs TRBV28 and TRBJ2-5; D is uncertain. With 2 bases removed from V and 3 bases from J, the gap between germline ends came to 16 bases. The CDR3 is 16 residues long. Germline lookup yields CDR1 MDHEN and CDR2 SYDVKM. The CDR3 sequence: CASSLLSRSRKETQYF. CDR3 in DNA: TGTGCCAGCAGTTTACTTTCGCGGAGTCGTAAAGAGACCCAGTACTTC.

The chain combines TRBV6-1 with TRBJ2-1; 7 bases map to TRBD1. CDR1 and CDR2 from the germline V gene are MNHNS and SASEGT. The V and J ends lost 8 bases and 0 bases, in that order; junction bases with no gene match: 4. The CDR3 contains 14 residues. CDR3 DNA sequence: TGTGCCAGCGGCCGGGACAGCTCCTACAATGAGCAGTTCTTC. Its protein is CASGRDSSYNEQFF.

Of note for this clonotype: A much more abundant neighbour one base away suggests this may be a read error. This CDR3 reads CVSTDGLAGEKRETQYF. In DNA, the CDR3 is TGTGTCAGCACCGACGGACTAGCGGGAGAGAAGAGAGAGACCCAGTACTTC. V usage is TRBV12-3 or TRBV12-4 and J usage is TRBJ2-5; 13 nucleotides line up with TRBD2. The CDR3 loop spans 17 amino acids.

This clonotype was seen many times. The J gene is TRBJ2-7, the V gene TRBV20-1, with 9 bases aligning to TRBD2. CDR1 and CDR2 (germline): DFQATT, SNEGSKA (reference sequence). This CDR3 is 17 amino acids long. With V trimmed by 0 bases and J by 5 bases, 14 bases remained unmatched. Here the CDR3 reads CSARDRRRAGGPHEQYF. In DNA form, the CDR3 reads TGCAGTGCTAGAGATCGGAGGCGGGCGGGAGGGCCCCACGAGCAGTACTTC.